This T cell receptor beta chain appears in the sequencing data of a study of human T cells and chemical hapten exposure. At the level of the study: Minor pooled library volume differences mainly drove per-sample TCR yield variation.

This CDR3 comprises 17 residues. Germline CDR1 is MNHEY and CDR2 is SVGEGT. Trimming cost V 0 bases and J 1 base; bases outside gene matches: 5. Blood, whole and unfractionated, served as the source for total RNA extraction. This clonotype was detected ten times or more. The library tagged each cDNA molecule with unique molecular identifiers. TCRdb re-derived calls from the reads in MiXCR, one entry per CDR3 protein. The sample has 100,000 to 150,000 distinct CDR3 sequences, less than 10% seen once; the top ten hold 1.2% to 1.5%. The clonotype was recovered from a human donor in good health. Some clones in this sample may be carry-over from other donors' samples. The source material was whole blood. The chain joins TRBV6-2 or TRBV6-3 to TRBJ2-1; 8 nucleotides match TRBD2. CDR3 nucleotide sequence: TGTGCCAGCAGTTACTCCACCCGGGGGGGGTCCTACAATGAGCAGTTCTTC. It specifies CASSYSTRGGSYNEQFF.